This TCR beta chain came from a study of T cells in Graves' hyperthyroidism and ophthalmopathy. V was cut by 10 bases and J by 6 bases, with 24 bases left in between. Looked up from germline, CDR1 is ENHRY and CDR2 is SYGVKD. The length of the CDR3 is 15 residues. Turning to this clonotype: Antigen: not known.

RNA transcripts served as the template for amplifying TCR beta CDR3 regions. The TCR CDR3 was amplified in a first-round RT-PCR using the HTBI primer set. TCRdb re-called the multiplex PCR reads through MiXCR, storing one row per CDR3 protein. This sample has about 460,000 distinct CDR3 sequences, with roughly 22% found just once. Broader study findings: Classification by a 13 V-J model distinguished ophthalmopathy from stable hyperthyroidism. Most expanded thyroid clonotypes above 0.001 also appeared in blood.

The V call is TRBV10-3, the J call TRBJ1-1; D perhaps matches TRBD1 (6 bases). Sequences were obtained from blood. This sequence originates from a woman in her sixties or seventies with Graves' ophthalmopathy. The CDR3 spells CATRGQGIRAPEAFF. CDR3 nucleotide sequence: TGTGCCACCAGGGGTCAAGGGATTCGTGCCCCTGAAGCTTTCTTT.